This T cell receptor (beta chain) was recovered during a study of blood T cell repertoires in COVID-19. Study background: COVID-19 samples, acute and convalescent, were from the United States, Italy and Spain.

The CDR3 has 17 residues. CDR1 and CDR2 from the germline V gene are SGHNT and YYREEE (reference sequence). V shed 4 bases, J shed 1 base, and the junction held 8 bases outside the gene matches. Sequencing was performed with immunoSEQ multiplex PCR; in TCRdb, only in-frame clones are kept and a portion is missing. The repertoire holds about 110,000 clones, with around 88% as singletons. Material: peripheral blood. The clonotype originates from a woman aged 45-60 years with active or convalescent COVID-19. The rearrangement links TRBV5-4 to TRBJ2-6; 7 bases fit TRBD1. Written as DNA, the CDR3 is TGTGCCAGCAGCCCGGTGACAGGGTTATCTGGGGCCAACGTCCTGACTTTC. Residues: CASSPVTGLSGANVLTF. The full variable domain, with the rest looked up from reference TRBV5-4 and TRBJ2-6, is ETGVTQSPTHLIKTRGQQVTLRCSSQSGHNTVSWYQQALGQGPQFIFQYYREEENGRGNFPPRFSGLQFPNYSSELNVNALELDDSALYLCASSPVTGLSGANVLTFGAGSRLTVL.